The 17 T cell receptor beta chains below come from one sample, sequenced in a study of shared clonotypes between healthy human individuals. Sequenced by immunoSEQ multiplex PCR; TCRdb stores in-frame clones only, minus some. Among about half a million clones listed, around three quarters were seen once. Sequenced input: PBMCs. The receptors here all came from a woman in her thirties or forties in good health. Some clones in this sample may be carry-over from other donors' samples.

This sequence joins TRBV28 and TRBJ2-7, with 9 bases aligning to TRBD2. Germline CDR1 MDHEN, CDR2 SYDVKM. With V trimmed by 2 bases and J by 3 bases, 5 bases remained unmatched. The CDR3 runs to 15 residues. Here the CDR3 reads CASSLAGGINYEQYF. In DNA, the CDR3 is TGTGCCAGCAGTTTAGCGGGAGGGATAAACTACGAGCAGTACTTC.

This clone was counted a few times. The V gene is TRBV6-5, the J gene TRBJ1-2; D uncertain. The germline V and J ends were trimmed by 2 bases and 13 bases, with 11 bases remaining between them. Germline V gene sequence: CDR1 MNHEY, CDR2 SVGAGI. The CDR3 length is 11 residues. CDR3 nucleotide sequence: TGTGCCAGCAGTTACGGTCCTATGATCACCTTC. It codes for CASSYGPMITF.

The CDR3 DNA follows: TGTGCCAGCAGCTACGACTGGAGTGCAACTAATGAAAAACTGTTTTTT. It encodes CASSYDWSATNEKLFF. V and J are TRBV5-5 and TRBJ1-4; no clear D. The V and J ends lost 3 bases and 0 bases respectively, with 12 bases between them. CDR1 is SGHKS and CDR2 is YYEKEE in the germline V gene (reference sequence). The CDR3 consists of 16 residues.

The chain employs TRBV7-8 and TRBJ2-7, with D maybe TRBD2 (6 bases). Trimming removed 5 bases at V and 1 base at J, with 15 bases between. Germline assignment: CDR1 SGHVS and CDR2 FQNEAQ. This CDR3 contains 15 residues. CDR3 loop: CASSPRDSNSYEQYF. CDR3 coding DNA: TGTGCCAGCAGCCCGCGGGATTCGAATTCCTACGAGCAGTACTTC.

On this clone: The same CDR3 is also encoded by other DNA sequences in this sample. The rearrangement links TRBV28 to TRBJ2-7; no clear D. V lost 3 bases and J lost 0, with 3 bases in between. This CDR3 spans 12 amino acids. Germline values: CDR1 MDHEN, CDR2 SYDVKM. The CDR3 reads CASSFSSYEQYF. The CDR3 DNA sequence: TGTGCCAGCAGTTTCAGCTCCTACGAGCAGTACTTC.

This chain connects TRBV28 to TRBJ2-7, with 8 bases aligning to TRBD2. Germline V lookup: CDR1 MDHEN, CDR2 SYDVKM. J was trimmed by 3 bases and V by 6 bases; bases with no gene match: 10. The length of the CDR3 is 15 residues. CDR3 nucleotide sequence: TGTGCCAGCAGCCGGAGCGGGAGCAAGGACTACGAGCAGTACTTC. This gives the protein CASSRSGSKDYEQYF.

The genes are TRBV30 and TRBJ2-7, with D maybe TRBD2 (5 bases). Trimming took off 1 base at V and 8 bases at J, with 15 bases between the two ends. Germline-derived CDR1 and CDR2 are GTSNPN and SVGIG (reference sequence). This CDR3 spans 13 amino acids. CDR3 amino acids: CAWSERISDKQYF. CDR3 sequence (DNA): TGTGCCTGGAGTGAGCGGATTTCAGACAAGCAGTACTTC.

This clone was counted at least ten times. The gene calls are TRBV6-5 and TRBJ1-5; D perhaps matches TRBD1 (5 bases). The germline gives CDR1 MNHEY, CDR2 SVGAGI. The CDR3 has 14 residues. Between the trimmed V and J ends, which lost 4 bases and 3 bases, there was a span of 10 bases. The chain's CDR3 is CASSWGRNNQPQHF. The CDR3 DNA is TGTGCCAGCAGTTGGGGACGGAACAATCAGCCCCAGCATTTT.

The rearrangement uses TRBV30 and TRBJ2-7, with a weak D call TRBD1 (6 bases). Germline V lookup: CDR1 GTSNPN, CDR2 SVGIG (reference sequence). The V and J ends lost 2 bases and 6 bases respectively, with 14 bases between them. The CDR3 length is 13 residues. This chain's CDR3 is CAWSLAATGEQYF. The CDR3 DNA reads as TGTGCCTGGAGTTTGGCAGCGACAGGCGAGCAGTACTTC.

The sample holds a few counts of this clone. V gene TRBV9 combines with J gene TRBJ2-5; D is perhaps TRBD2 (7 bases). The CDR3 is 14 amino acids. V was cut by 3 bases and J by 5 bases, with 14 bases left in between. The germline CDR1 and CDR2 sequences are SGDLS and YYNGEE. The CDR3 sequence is CASSEGGVRETQYF. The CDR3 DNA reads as TGTGCCAGCAGCGAGGGGGGGGTTCGGGAGACCCAGTACTTC.

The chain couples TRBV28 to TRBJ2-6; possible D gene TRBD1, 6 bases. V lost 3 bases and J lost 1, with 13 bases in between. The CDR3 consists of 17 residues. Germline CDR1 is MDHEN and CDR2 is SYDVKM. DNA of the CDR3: TGTGCCAGCAGTTTCCGGGGAAGGGGGTCTGGGGCCAACGTCCTGACTTTC. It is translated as CASSFRGRGSGANVLTF.

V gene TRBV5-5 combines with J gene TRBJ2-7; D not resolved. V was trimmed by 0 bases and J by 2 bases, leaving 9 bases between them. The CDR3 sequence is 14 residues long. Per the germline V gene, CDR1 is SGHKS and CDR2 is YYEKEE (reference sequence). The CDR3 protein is CASSLEVVPYEQYF. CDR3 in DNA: TGTGCCAGCAGCTTGGAAGTGGTTCCCTACGAGCAGTACTTC.

CDR3 region: CASSQGAVSDIQYF. CDR3 bases: TGCGCCAGCAGCCAAGGTGCAGTGTCGGACATTCAGTACTTC. The rearrangement links TRBV4-1 to TRBJ2-4, with D unresolved. CDR3 length equals 14 residues. Trimming cost V 1 base and J 8 bases, with 12 bases left between them. The V gene's germline CDR1 is MGHRA and CDR2 YSYEKL.

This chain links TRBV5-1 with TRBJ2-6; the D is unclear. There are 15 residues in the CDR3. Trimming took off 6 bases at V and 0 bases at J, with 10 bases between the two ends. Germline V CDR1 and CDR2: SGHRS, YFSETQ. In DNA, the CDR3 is TGCGCCAGCAACGAGGTATCCTCTGGGGCCAACGTCCTGACTTTC. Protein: CASNEVSSGANVLTF.

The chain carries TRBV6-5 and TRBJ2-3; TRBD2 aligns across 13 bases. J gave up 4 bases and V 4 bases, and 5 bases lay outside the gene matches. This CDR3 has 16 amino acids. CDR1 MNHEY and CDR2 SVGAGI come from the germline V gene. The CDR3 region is CASSSSGTSGADTQYF. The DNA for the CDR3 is TGTGCCAGCAGTTCTTCCGGGACTAGCGGGGCAGATACGCAGTATTTT.

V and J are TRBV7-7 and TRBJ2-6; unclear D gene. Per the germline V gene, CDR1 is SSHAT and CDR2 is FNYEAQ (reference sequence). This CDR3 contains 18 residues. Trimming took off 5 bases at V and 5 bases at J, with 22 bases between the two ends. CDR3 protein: CASSVDIVPQSRANVLTF. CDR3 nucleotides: TGTGCCAGCAGCGTGGATATAGTGCCACAAAGTCGGGCCAACGTCCTGACTTTC.

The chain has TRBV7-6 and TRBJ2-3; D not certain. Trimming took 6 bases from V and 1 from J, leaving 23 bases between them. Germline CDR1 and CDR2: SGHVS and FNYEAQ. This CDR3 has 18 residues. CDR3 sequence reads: CASRPTVVTPAGTDTQYF. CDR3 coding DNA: TGTGCCAGCAGACCGACCGTCGTAACGCCAGCCGGCACAGATACGCAGTATTTT.